Below are 15 T cell receptor beta chains sequenced from a single sample in a study of Tregs in tolerant kidney transplant recipients. The repertoire was sequenced with immunoSEQ multiplex PCR; TCRdb's copy has only in-frame clones and lacks some. In the table there are tens of thousands of clones, roughly nine tenths of which are singletons. The nonmyeloablative bone marrow transplants came from related graft donors, with transient mixed chimerism. Sequenced material: CD8+ T cells from blood (PBMCs), taken 24 months after the transplant. The receptors come from a human patient who received a combined kidney and bone marrow transplant. The graft donor may be the source of some T cells.

This clone was detected once. The V gene is TRBV9, the J gene TRBJ1-1; no clear D gene. The CDR3 has 15 residues. In germline, CDR1 is SGDLS, CDR2 YYNGEE. V dropped 0 bases and J dropped 7 bases, with 16 bases sitting between them. The CDR3 DNA reads as TGTGCCAGCAGCGTAGAAGGCCTAGGAGGGAGTGAAGCTTTCTTT. Amino acid sequence: CASSVEGLGGSEAFF.

The rearrangement joins TRBV7-2 to TRBJ1-2; 7 positions match TRBD1. This CDR3 region has 14 residues. Germline V lookup: CDR1 SGHTA, CDR2 FQGNSA. V shed 5 bases and J 2 bases; nucleotides not matched to a gene: 5. The CDR3 sequence: CASSPDRDNYGYTF. The DNA for the CDR3 is TGTGCCAGCAGCCCCGACAGGGACAACTATGGCTACACCTTC.

The CDR3 here is CASSPTGHLSGTGELFF. The CDR3 bases are TGTGCCAGCAGCCCTACCGGGCACCTCTCGGGGACCGGGGAGCTGTTTTTT. The chain carries TRBV11-3 and TRBJ2-2, with D possibly being TRBD2 (5 bases). The germline V and J ends were trimmed by 5 bases and 5 bases, with 21 bases remaining between them. The CDR3 length is 17 residues. Germline CDR1 SGHNT, CDR2 YENEEA.

The V and J genes are TRBV19 and TRBJ2-2; 10 bases are shared with TRBD2. This CDR3 spans 16 amino acids. V lost 5 bases and J lost 2; bases outside the gene matches: 5. Germline V gene sequence: CDR1 LNHDA, CDR2 SQIVND (reference sequence). The CDR3 DNA follows: TGTGCCAGTAGTTCCGGACTAGCGGATAACACCGGGGAGCTGTTTTTT. It translates to CASSSGLADNTGELFF.

This clone was recorded once. Other nucleotide sequences from this sample produce the same CDR3. This chain uses TRBV28 with TRBJ1-6; 10 bases line up with TRBD1. V gave up 3 bases and J gave up 6 bases; unmatched junction bases: 8. The germline gives CDR1 MDHEN, CDR2 SYDVKM. This CDR3 has 17 residues. CDR3: CASSFRGGQGVNSPLHF. The CDR3 DNA is TGTGCCAGCAGTTTTCGAGGAGGACAGGGGGTTAATTCACCCCTCCACTTT.

The V gene is TRBV27, the J gene TRBJ2-1, with unresolved D. Deletions cut 2 bases from V and 5 bases from J, with 10 bases between. Germline V gene lookup returns CDR1 MNHEY and CDR2 SMNVEV (reference sequence). CDR3 length equals 14 residues. CDR3 amino acids: CASSLSDLHNEQFF. Written as DNA, the CDR3 is TGTGCCAGCAGTTTAAGCGACCTCCACAATGAGCAGTTCTTC.

This clone was picked up one time. The V call is TRBV7-6, the J call TRBJ2-3; 8 bases agree with TRBD2. V gave up 3 bases and J gave up 4 bases; unmatched junction bases: 6. CDR1 and CDR2 from the germline V gene are SGHVS and FNYEAQ. CDR3 length: 15 residues. Here the CDR3 DNA reads TGTGCCAGCAGCTTTTCGGGGGGGGCCGCAGATACGCAGTATTTT. It is translated as CASSFSGGAADTQYF.

V is TRBV5-1 and J is TRBJ1-6; 7 nucleotides agree with TRBD1. Germline V gives CDR1 SGHRS, CDR2 YFSETQ. CDR3 size: 14 residues. V lost 0 bases, J lost 8 bases, and 2 bases stayed unmatched. CDR3 sequence reads: CASSLGDSHSPLHF. The CDR3 DNA sequence: TGCGCCAGCAGCTTGGGGGACAGCCATTCACCCCTCCACTTT.

CDR3 protein: CASSLAGDWSEQYF. CDR3 bases: TGTGCCAGCAGCTTAGCCGGGGACTGGTCCGAGCAGTACTTC. The chain couples TRBV7-9 to TRBJ2-7, with D tentatively TRBD2 (6 bases). Looked up from germline, CDR1 is SEHNR and CDR2 is FQNEAQ (reference sequence). The CDR3 is 14 residues long. Trimming removed 0 bases from V and 6 bases from J, with 12 bases in between.

This chain connects TRBV19 to TRBJ1-6; 8 positions match TRBD1. V was pared by 11 bases and J by 9 bases, with 9 bases of the junction left unmatched. This CDR3 has 13 residues. Germline V CDR1 and CDR2: LNHDA, SQIVND (reference sequence). CDR3 protein: CAVTGAAGSPLHF. CDR3 coding DNA: TGTGCCGTGACAGGGGCCGCAGGTTCACCCCTCCACTTT.

The chain joins TRBV6-5 to TRBJ1-1; 8 bases are a match to TRBD1. This CDR3 is built from 15 residues. V trimming: 6 bases; J trimming: 8 bases; junction bases outside the gene matches: 14. CDR1 is MNHEY and CDR2 is SVGAGI in the germline V gene. The CDR3 DNA reads TGTGCCAGCAGCTCCGGGACAGGCCTTAATTCCGAAGCTTTCTTT. Its translation is CASSSGTGLNSEAFF.

The chain employs TRBV29-1 and TRBJ2-7; TRBD1 aligns across 10 bases. J was trimmed by 5 bases and V by 4 bases; bases with no gene match: 8. The CDR3 contains 14 residues. CDR1 and CDR2 (germline): SQVTM, ANQGSEA. The CDR3 coding sequence is TGCAGCGTTGGAAGACAGGGGGCAAAGGACGAGCAGTACTTC. It is translated as CSVGRQGAKDEQYF.

V is TRBV6-5 and J is TRBJ2-5; D possibly corresponds to TRBD1 (7 bases). CDR1 MNHEY and CDR2 SVGAGI come from the germline V gene. The CDR3 extends over 14 amino acids. V lost 0 bases, J lost 11 bases, and 16 bases lay in between. CDR3 nucleotides: TGTGCCAGCAGTTACTCGGAGGGGGCGTCTGGGCAGTACTTC. Its translation is CASSYSEGASGQYF.

This chain uses TRBV7-9 with TRBJ1-2; 10 bases agree with TRBD1. The length of the CDR3 is 16 residues. Germline loops: CDR1 SEHNR, CDR2 FQNEAQ (reference sequence). Losses at the gene ends were 5 bases for V and 4 bases for J; bases not matched to a gene: 10. Written as DNA, the CDR3 is TGTGCCAGCAGCGACCGTGACAGGGGGCATCGCTATGGCTACACCTTC. Amino acid sequence: CASSDRDRGHRYGYTF.

The chain uses TRBV15 and TRBJ2-1; D unclear. Trimming took off 0 bases at V and 8 bases at J, with 8 bases between the two ends. Germline V lookup: CDR1 LNHNV, CDR2 YYDKDF (reference sequence). The CDR3 runs to 13 residues. The CDR3 here is CATSRDFVDEQFF. The CDR3 DNA sequence: TGTGCCACCAGCAGAGATTTCGTCGATGAGCAGTTCTTC.